This passage covers 29 T cell receptor beta chains from one sample sequenced in a study of cytomegalovirus exposure and HLA in healthy donors. Vbeta (60) and Jbeta (13) primers were used in the PCR. TCRdb's table, derived via immunoSEQ multiplex PCR, lists solely in-frame clones and lacks some. The sample includes 150,000 to 200,000 clones, 65% to 85% seen only once; the top ten take roughly 7%. The material sequenced was PBMCs. The receptors here all came from a middle-aged woman in good health and CMV-seropositive.

The rearrangement joins TRBV7-9 to TRBJ2-5, with 7 nucleotides matching TRBD2. In germline, CDR1 is SEHNR, CDR2 FQNEAQ (reference sequence). This CDR3 has 14 amino acids. J gave up 3 bases and V 7 bases, and 8 bases lay outside the gene matches. The CDR3 nucleotides are TGTGCCAGCATAAGTCGGGGAGGGGAAGAGACCCAGTACTTC. Amino acids: CASISRGGEETQYF.

This clone was detected only once. This sequence joins TRBV13 and TRBJ1-3; 8 nucleotides align to TRBD1. V lost 4 bases, J lost 3 bases, and 2 bases stayed unmatched. This CDR3 is built from 14 residues. The germline V gene has CDR1 PRHDT and CDR2 FYEKMQ (reference sequence). The CDR3 sequence: CASSSQGVGNTIYF. In nucleotides, the CDR3 is TGTGCCAGCAGCTCACAGGGGGTTGGAAACACCATATATTTT.

The chain joins TRBV29-1 to TRBJ2-3; 10 bases line up with TRBD2. This CDR3 is built from 15 residues. From germline, CDR1 is SQVTM and CDR2 ANQGSEA. V lost 5 bases and J lost 6; bases outside the gene matches: 11. CDR3 residues: CSVRPAGGRVDTQYF. As DNA, the CDR3 is TGCAGCGTTCGGCCAGCGGGGGGGCGTGTGGATACGCAGTATTTT.

V gene TRBV29-1 combines with J gene TRBJ2-5, with 7 positions matching TRBD1. The J call may be wrong; the DNA end is better matched by TRBJ2-7. Germline CDR1 SQVTM, CDR2 ANQGSEA. The CDR3 length is 15 residues. This CDR3 is CSVEVQGVSSYEQYF. The CDR3 bases are TGCAGCGTTGAAGTTCAGGGGGTAAGCTCCTACGAGCAGTACTTC.

The V and J genes are TRBV6-1 and TRBJ1-1; TRBD1 is a possible D gene (5 bases). Trimming cost V 5 bases and J 0 bases, with 10 bases left between them. Germline-derived CDR1 and CDR2 are MNHNS and SASEGT. The CDR3 runs 14 residues. The CDR3 DNA reads as TGTGCCAGCAGTTTAGACAGACTGAACACTGAAGCTTTCTTT. This codes for CASSLDRLNTEAFF.

The J gene is TRBJ1-2, the V gene TRBV7-9, with D tentatively TRBD1 (5 bases). Germline V gene data show CDR1 as SEHNR and CDR2 as FQNEAQ (reference sequence). V lost 0 bases and J lost 6, with 8 bases in between. This CDR3 has 13 amino acids. CDR3 sequence: CASSLAARDGYTF. Here the CDR3 DNA reads TGTGCCAGCAGCTTAGCAGCCAGGGATGGCTACACCTTC.

V and J are TRBV19 and TRBJ1-4, with 7 nucleotides matching TRBD1. The V segment lost 6 bases and the J segment 0 bases; nucleotides outside the gene matches: 4. Per the germline V gene, CDR1 is LNHDA and CDR2 is SQIVND (reference sequence). This CDR3 comprises 15 residues. The CDR3: CASRPGQATNEKLFF. CDR3 bases: TGTGCCAGTAGACCCGGACAGGCAACTAATGAAAAACTGTTTTTT.

For the CDR3, the DNA is TGCGCCAGCAGCTTGGAAAGGGTTAGCGGGGAATCCTACGAGCAGTACTTC. It yields the protein CASSLERVSGESYEQYF. This chain connects TRBV5-1 to TRBJ2-7; 8 bases are a match to TRBD2. V was pared by 0 bases and J by 1 base, with 9 bases of the junction left unmatched. The CDR3 sequence is 17 residues long. CDR1 and CDR2 (germline): SGHRS, YFSETQ.

The chain joins TRBV7-9 to TRBJ1-1; no firm D call. Looked up from germline, CDR1 is SEHNR and CDR2 is FQNEAQ (reference sequence). The CDR3 is made up of 14 amino acids. The germline V and J ends were trimmed by 8 bases and 1 base, with 14 bases remaining between them. CDR3 DNA sequence: TGTGCCAGCGCTCTTGCGACACAGAACACTGAAGCTTTCTTT. Residues: CASALATQNTEAFF.

The chain employs TRBV27 and TRBJ1-1, with D perhaps TRBD1 (6 bases). Trimming took off 5 bases at V and 3 bases at J, with 13 bases between the two ends. The CDR3 has 14 amino acids. Germline CDR1 MNHEY, CDR2 SMNVEV (reference sequence). The CDR3: CASSRGGVYTEAFF. DNA for the CDR3: TGTGCCAGCAGTCGAGGGGGGGTGTACACTGAAGCTTTCTTT.

This chain uses TRBV7-8 with TRBJ1-5; D unclear. V dropped 5 bases and J dropped 3 bases, with 17 bases sitting between them. CDR3 length: 16 residues. CDR1 SGHVS and CDR2 FQNEAQ come from the germline V gene. CDR3 in DNA: TGTGCCAGCAGCCGCCAAGTGGGAGGGAACAATCAGCCCCAGCATTTT. Amino acids: CASSRQVGGNNQPQHF.

This clone was counted once. The rearrangement uses TRBV19 and TRBJ1-5; 7 bases align to TRBD1. Germline-derived CDR1 and CDR2 are LNHDA and SQIVND (reference sequence). The length of the CDR3 is 15 residues. With 4 bases clipped from V and 9 bases from J, the junction kept 12 bases outside the gene matches. This CDR3 is CASSTRDSSTGPQHF. CDR3 DNA: TGTGCCAGTAGTACAAGGGACAGCTCTACGGGGCCCCAGCATTTT.

This clone showed up many times. The chain recombines TRBV6-6 with TRBJ1-3, with D perhaps TRBD1 (5 bases). The CDR3 extends over 13 amino acids. Germline values: CDR1 MNHNY, CDR2 SVGAGI (reference sequence). V was clipped by 8 bases and J by 1 base, with 9 bases between them. The CDR3 bases are TGTGCCAGCTGGGAGGGGTCTGGAAACACCATATATTTT. Amino acid sequence: CASWEGSGNTIYF.

V gene TRBV19 combines with J gene TRBJ1-5, with a weak D call TRBD1 (6 bases). The CDR3 length is 14 residues. Germline assignment: CDR1 LNHDA and CDR2 SQIVND (reference sequence). Trimming pared 2 bases from V and 5 bases from J, leaving 10 bases between. The CDR3 sequence: CASSIQGFDQPQHF. The CDR3 region has the DNA TGTGCCAGTAGTATACAGGGGTTCGATCAGCCCCAGCATTTT.

With respect to this clone: Relative to the germline gene, one junction end is altered; a read error may explain this. V and J are TRBV7-9 and TRBJ2-1; perhaps TRBD1 as D (6 bases). Per the germline V gene, CDR1 is SEHNR and CDR2 is FQNEAQ (reference sequence). The CDR3 loop spans 14 amino acids. The CDR3 is CSSSLTTGRNEQFF. The DNA for the CDR3 is TGTTCCAGCAGCTTAACGACAGGACGGAATGAGCAGTTCTTC. Complete variable domain (other parts from reference TRBV7-9 and TRBJ2-1): DTGVSQNPRHKITKRGQNVTFRCDPISEHNRLYWYRQTLGQGPEFLTYFQNEAQLEKSRLLSDRFSAERPKGSFSTLEIQRTEQGDSAMYLCSSSLTTGRNEQFFGPGTRLTVL.

Of note for this clone: A junction boundary mismatches the germline segment, possibly from a read error. The rearrangement uses TRBV7-9 and TRBJ1-2; 7 bases match TRBD1. The germline V gene has CDR1 SEHNR and CDR2 FQNEAQ (reference sequence). The CDR3 runs 16 residues. The CDR3 sequence: CSSSLDRGTASYGYTF. As DNA, the CDR3 is TGTTCCAGCAGCTTAGACCGCGGGACAGCCAGCTATGGCTACACCTTC.

The chain couples TRBV28 to TRBJ1-4; 9 bases fit TRBD1. The CDR3 covers 17 residues. Germline V CDR1 and CDR2: MDHEN, SYDVKM. V was pared by 6 bases and J by 2 bases, with 10 bases of the junction left unmatched. CDR3 in DNA: TGTGCCAGCAGACGATCCTACAGGGGGCGGACTAATGAAAAACTGTTTTTT. Its translation is CASRRSYRGRTNEKLFF. Full variable domain (outside the CDR3, taken from reference TRBV28 and TRBJ1-4): DVKVTQSSRYLVKRTGEKVFLECVQDMDHENMFWYRQDPGLGLRLIYFSYDVKMKEKGDIPEGYSVSREKKERFSLILESASTNQTSMYLCASRRSYRGRTNEKLFFGSGTQLSVL.

In its sample, this clone was seen once. This rearrangement joins TRBV5-1 to TRBJ2-1; no clear D gene. Per the germline V gene, CDR1 is SGHRS and CDR2 is YFSETQ. This CDR3 spans 13 amino acids. V was cut by 1 base and J by 9 bases, with 11 bases left in between. This CDR3 reads CASSLSSTGEQFF. The CDR3 nucleotides read TGCGCCAGCAGCTTGTCTTCAACGGGTGAGCAGTTCTTC.

The gene calls are TRBV29-1 and TRBJ2-3; 7 nucleotides match TRBD2. Germline-derived CDR1 and CDR2 are SQVTM and ANQGSEA. The V and J ends lost 0 bases and 2 bases, in that order; junction bases with no gene match: 5. This CDR3 is built from 15 residues. DNA of the CDR3: TGCAGCGTTGAAGATTCTAGCGGAACCACAGATACGCAGTATTTT. Translating gives CSVEDSSGTTDTQYF.

V usage is TRBV5-5 and J usage is TRBJ1-2, with 7 positions matching TRBD1. The J segment lost 4 bases and the V segment lost 0 bases, leaving 3 bases of the junction unmatched. Per the germline V gene, CDR1 is SGHKS and CDR2 is YYEKEE (reference sequence). The CDR3 consists of 14 residues. Here the CDR3 DNA reads TGTGCCAGCAGCTTGGTAGGGGGCGGCTATGGCTACACCTTC. This gives the protein CASSLVGGGYGYTF.

This clone was seen a few times. This chain links TRBV28 with TRBJ2-1; the D gene is possibly TRBD2 (5 bases). The germline V and J ends were trimmed by 5 bases and 10 bases, with 18 bases remaining between them. The CDR3 contains 14 residues. Germline CDR1 reads MDHEN; CDR2 reads SYDVKM. This CDR3 is CASSPAIAGGEQFF. In DNA, the CDR3 is TGTGCCAGCAGTCCCGCCATTGCTGGCGGGGAGCAGTTCTTC.

The rearrangement uses TRBV5-1 and TRBJ2-2, with D possibly being TRBD1 (6 bases). The V end was cut by 3 bases, the J end by 6 bases, with 12 bases between. CDR3 length equals 14 residues. From germline, CDR1 is SGHRS and CDR2 YFSETQ. In nucleotides, the CDR3 is TGCGCCAGCAGCTCCGAGGGGGTTTCCGGGGAGCTGTTTTTT. Its translation is CASSSEGVSGELFF. The full variable domain, rest sourced from reference TRBV5-1 and TRBJ2-2, is KAGVTQTPRYLIKTRGQQVTLSCSPISGHRSVSWYQQTPGQGLQFLFEYFSETQRNKGNFPGRFSGRQFSNSRSEMNVSTLELGDSALYLCASSSEGVSGELFFGEGSRLTVL.

The chain links TRBV29-1 to TRBJ2-4, with TRBD2 identical over 8 bases. Germline V gene sequence: CDR1 SQVTM, CDR2 ANQGSEA. This CDR3 is 11 amino acids long. The ends lost 5 bases at V and 12 bases at J; junction bases unmatched: 6. The CDR3 DNA reads as TGCAGCGTTCGACGGGAGGGCAGTCAGTACTTC. It specifies CSVRREGSQYF.

This clone was observed a single time. This rearrangement joins TRBV6-1 to TRBJ2-3, with D unresolved. V gave up 6 bases and J gave up 5 bases, with 6 bases separating them. CDR1 MNHNS and CDR2 SASEGT come from the germline V gene. CDR3 length equals 11 residues. For the CDR3, the DNA is TGTGCCAGCAGACTTAAAGATACGCAGTATTTT. It translates to CASRLKDTQYF.

CDR3 protein: CAIRGEAGYDGELFF. DNA of the CDR3: TGTGCCATCAGGGGGGAAGCGGGGTATGACGGGGAGCTGTTTTTT. The chain couples TRBV10-3 to TRBJ2-2; 7 bases are shared with TRBD2. With 6 bases clipped from V and 7 bases from J, the junction kept 11 bases outside the gene matches. The germline V gene encodes CDR1 ENHRY and CDR2 SYGVKD. This CDR3 spans 15 amino acids.

V gene TRBV6-6 combines with J gene TRBJ1-5, with D perhaps TRBD1 (6 bases). The CDR3 has 14 amino acids. Trimming pared 2 bases from V and 3 bases from J, leaving 8 bases between. Germline V CDR1 and CDR2: MNHNY, SVGAGI (reference sequence). CDR3: CASSYRTVNQPQHF. CDR3 nucleotide sequence: TGTGCCAGCAGTTACCGGACAGTCAATCAGCCCCAGCATTTT.

The rearrangement links TRBV19 to TRBJ2-2, with D possibly TRBD2 on 6 matching bases. CDR1 and CDR2 from the germline V gene are LNHDA and SQIVND (reference sequence). Trimming took off 6 bases at V and 5 bases at J, with 10 bases between the two ends. The CDR3 totals 13 residues. The CDR3 region is CASSRGRTGELFF. The CDR3 DNA follows: TGTGCCAGTAGCCGGGGGAGGACCGGGGAGCTGTTTTTT. Full variable domain (missing parts from reference TRBV19 and TRBJ2-2): DGGITQSPKYLFRKEGQNVTLSCEQNLNHDAMYWYRQDPGQGLRLIYYSQIVNDFQKGDIAEGYSVSREKKESFPLTVTSAQKNPTAFYLCASSRGRTGELFFGEGSRLTVL.

This chain joins TRBV5-6 and TRBJ1-1; D is perhaps TRBD1 (6 bases). Germline CDR1 SGHDT, CDR2 YYEEEE. The CDR3 has 16 residues. V shed 0 bases and J shed 1 base, with 13 bases lying between them. CDR3 sequence: CASSLVAGAGNTEAFF. The CDR3 DNA reads TGTGCCAGCAGCTTGGTCGCAGGGGCGGGGAACACTGAAGCTTTCTTT.

This rearrangement joins TRBV5-6 to TRBJ2-5; 12 nucleotides match TRBD2. V lost 4 bases to trimming and J lost 5 bases; unmatched junction nucleotides: 9. The length of the CDR3 is 16 residues. Germline V gene lookup returns CDR1 SGHDT and CDR2 YYEEEE. CDR3 residues: CASSPPSGGAWETQYF. The CDR3 DNA reads TGTGCCAGCAGCCCTCCTAGCGGGGGGGCTTGGGAGACCCAGTACTTC.